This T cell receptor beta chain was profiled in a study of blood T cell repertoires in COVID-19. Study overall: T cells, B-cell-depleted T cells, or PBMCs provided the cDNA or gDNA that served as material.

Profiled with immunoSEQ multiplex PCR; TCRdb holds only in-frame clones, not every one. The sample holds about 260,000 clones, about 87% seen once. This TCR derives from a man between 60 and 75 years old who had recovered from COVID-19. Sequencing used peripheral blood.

The DNA for the CDR3 is TGTGCCAGCAGCCAAGGCCCAGTCGAAAAACTGTTTTTT. Amino acid sequence: CASSQGPVEKLFF. This chain uses TRBV3-1 (or the pseudogene TRBV3-2) with TRBJ1-4; unclear D gene. The CDR3 spans 13 residues. In germline, CDR1 is LGHDT, CDR2 YNNKEL (reference sequence). V shed 1 base and J shed 8 bases, with 8 bases lying between them.